These T cell receptor beta chains were read from a single sample in a study of T cells in tuberculosis. Only in-frame clones appear in the TCRdb table, and some are missing; sequencing was by immunoSEQ multiplex PCR. Of about 32,000 clones detected, roughly 95% appear once; the ten largest clones hold under 9.5%. The sequenced sample was PBMCs. These receptors were obtained from a donor aged 10-35 years with latent tuberculosis or without tuberculosis infection. Both conserved end residues are trimmed from each CDR3. Each record gives: V gene, CDR3 length, CDR3 protein.

TRBV19	11	ASRDRDRDGYT
TRBV9	13	ASSVGDYLKETQY
TRBV21-1	14	ASSKIGTSASYEQY
TRBV6-8	14	ASSYATQAHLYEQY
TRBV29-1	12	SVDPSGDSYEQY
TRBV28	11	ASSPPDKREQY
TRBV2	13	ASELGQGGNQPQH
TRBV19	11	ASRAARTGELF
TRBV9	13	ASSVDVGGGNTIY
TRBV5-6	13	ASSFLGAAGNTIY
TRBV7-2	14	ASSIEPESPNYGYT
TRBV7-3	10	ASSPFGQTQY
TRBV4-2	12	ASSQDPGQETQY
TRBV5-1	12	ASSNDGQGNGYT
TRBV2	14	ASTKIFRDRDDEQY
TRBV29-1	13	SVGGGGRLFYEQY
TRBV27	13	ASSSPTGGADTQY
TRBV6-1	14	ASSVSGQGAPYEQY
TRBV11-2	13	ASSNRGRVFDEQF
TRBV10-1	13	ASSEGRTPQETQY
TRBV30	13	AWSIPGSSSYGYT
TRBV2	13	ANNGIAGFTDTQY
TRBV9	14	ASSSYSGSSYNEQF
TRBV29-1	14	SVEMQDANTYNEQF
TRBV19	12	ASSILAGAHEQY
TRBV2	11	ASSEAGPDTQY
TRBV2	11	ASWDSQNTEAF
TRBV7-9	11	ASSLGQGEKLF
TRBV5-1	15	ASSLATSGSISDEQF
TRBV19	11	ASSVIGTPEAF
TRBV18	13	ASSPDGGRNQPQH
TRBV18	13	ASSPDRDSKNIQY
TRBV5-1	13	ASSDGTGTNQPQH
TRBV5-1	12	ASSLERETNEQF
TRBV15	13	ATSRGGTGIYGYT
TRBV6-4	12	ASSGTGDYNEQF
TRBV5-1	14	ASSSGLAEGYNEQF
TRBV5-1	15	ASSREQGGYGNTEAF
TRBV5-6	13	ASSLDVLRGDEQF
TRBV19	11	ASRGGLSTEAF
TRBV27	9	ASSFRDEQY
TRBV7-9	13	ASSASRDPTGELF